This T cell receptor beta chain was sequenced during a study of human T cells and chemical hapten exposure. This clonotype turned up a few times. TCRdb re-analysed the RACE reads in MiXCR, keeping a single row per CDR3 protein. The sample consists of approximately 120,000 distinct CDR3 sequences, about a tenth of them appearing once. The time point denotes: patch test 2, 6 weeks after DPC sensitization. Treatment: therapeutic diphenylcyclopropenone sensitization with weekly scalp DPC. The TCR comes from a woman aged 40 to 50 with alopecia areata. Some clones in this sample may be carry-over from other donors' samples. Sequenced material: whole blood, taken in connection with sensitization to the hapten diphenylcyclopropenone (DPC).

CDR3 in DNA: TGTGCCAGCAGCGTAGACAGCGGGGGGGACACAGATACGCAGTATTTT. Protein product: CASSVDSGGDTDTQYF. V and J are TRBV9 and TRBJ2-3; 10 bases align to TRBD2. Per germline, CDR1 SGDLS and CDR2 YYNGEE. The CDR3 is 16 amino acids. After removal of 0 bases from V and 2 bases from J, the junction contained 3 bases not matched to a gene. The full variable domain, rest sourced from reference TRBV9 and TRBJ2-3, is DSGVTQTPKHLITATGQRVTLRCSPRSGDLSVYWYQQSLDQGLQFLIQYYNGEERAKGNILERFSAQQFPDLHSELNLSSLELGDSALYFCASSVDSGGDTDTQYFGPGTRLTVL.